The sequence of this T cell receptor (beta chain) was determined in a study of immune evolution from preneoplasia to lung adenocarcinoma. Study conclusions and caveats: Later-stage lesions appeared to have more T cells, more diversity, less clonality.

Repertoires were generated with immunoSEQ multiplex PCR, while TCRdb's copy carries only in-frame clones and drops some. The sample holds about 11,000 clones, approximately 83% seen once. Turning to this clone: Antigen: not known.

Two lung cancer pathologists independently confirmed each histologic diagnosis. The CDR3 is made up of 15 amino acids. Germline V CDR1 and CDR2: MRHNA, SNTAGT. Germline trimming cut 6 bases from V and 6 bases from J; bases unmatched to any gene: 4. This TCR derives from a person between 60 and 70 years old with lung adenocarcinoma. Some clones in this sample may be carry-over from other donors' samples. The sample comprised FFPE normal lung tissue adjacent to the tumor. This sequence joins TRBV6-4 and TRBJ2-1; 14 bases agree with TRBD2. The CDR3 reads CASSNGTSGSNEQFF. As DNA, the CDR3 is TGTGCCAGCAGCAACGGGACTAGCGGGAGCAATGAGCAGTTCTTC.